Below, one TCR beta chain is given with its context. The data are from a study of T cell responses to AZD1222 COVID-19 vaccine. Generated by immunoSEQ multiplex PCR, the TCRdb table keeps only in-frame clones and is missing some. The data hold 100,000 to 150,000 clones, with 80% to 90% observed a single time. V dropped 6 bases and J dropped 3; count of bases not matched to a gene: 20. The CDR3 loop spans 19 amino acids. Germline V gene data show CDR1 as LGHDT and CDR2 as YNNKEL (reference sequence). V and J are TRBV3-1 (or the pseudogene TRBV3-2) and TRBJ2-7; 10 bases are a match to TRBD1. Sequences were derived from peripheral blood, sampled on day 0 of AZD1222 vaccination. This clonotype was sampled from an adult in good health. CDR3 sequence: CASSRAGGTGVSRSYEQYF. CDR3 DNA sequence: TGTGCCAGCAGTCGCGCCGGCGGGACAGGGGTTAGTAGGAGCTACGAGCAGTACTTC.